The clone carrying this TCR beta chain was observed a few times. TCRdb's copy holds only in-frame clones and misses some; the assay was immunoSEQ multiplex PCR. This table has 150,000 to 200,000 clones, about 79% appearing once. The data derive from a study of blood T cell repertoires in COVID-19. Germline V gives CDR1 SNHLY, CDR2 FYNNEI. The CDR3 extends over 14 amino acids. The ends lost 4 bases at V and 6 bases at J; junction bases unmatched: 4. This clonotype was sampled from a woman in her 70s with acute or convalescent COVID-19. Sequencing was performed on peripheral blood. The chain uses TRBV2 and TRBJ1-5, with 9 bases fitting TRBD1. CDR3 nucleotide sequence: TGTGCCAGCAGTGGGACAGGGGAGAGTCAGCCCCAGCATTTT. It is translated as CASSGTGESQPQHF.